The 9 T cell receptor beta chains below all came from one sample that was sequenced in a study of cytomegalovirus exposure and HLA in healthy donors. Vbeta (60) and Jbeta (13) primers were used in the PCR. Method: immunoSEQ multiplex PCR; TCRdb's copy keeps in-frame clones and lacks some. This sample has around 300,000 clones, with roughly 90% found just once. The specimen sequenced was PBMCs. These receptors all stem from a woman younger than 35 in good health and CMV-seronegative.

The rearrangement joins TRBV2 to TRBJ1-6; the match to TRBD1 covers 8 bases. V was pared by 6 bases and J by 2 bases, with 12 bases of the junction left unmatched. The germline V gene has CDR1 SNHLY and CDR2 FYNNEI. This CDR3 region has 18 residues. The CDR3 sequence: CASRTDREVATYNSPLHF. For the CDR3, the DNA is TGTGCCAGCAGGACGGACAGGGAAGTCGCGACCTATAATTCACCCCTCCACTTT.

This chain links TRBV27 with TRBJ2-1; 15 positions agree with TRBD2. Germline loops: CDR1 MNHEY, CDR2 SMNVEV (reference sequence). Losses at the gene ends were 0 bases for V and 8 bases for J; bases not matched to a gene: 2. This CDR3 has 16 residues. The CDR3 sequence is CASSLSGLAGGHEQFF. The CDR3 coding sequence is TGTGCCAGCAGTTTATCCGGACTAGCGGGGGGGCATGAGCAGTTCTTC.

This rearrangement joins TRBV6-5 to TRBJ2-1; 9 bases are a match to TRBD2. This CDR3 has 13 amino acids. With V trimmed by 6 bases and J by 7 bases, 4 bases remained unmatched. The V gene's germline CDR1 is MNHEY and CDR2 SVGAGI. CDR3 amino acids: CASRAGGGNEQFF. The CDR3 DNA reads TGTGCCAGCAGGGCGGGGGGGGGAAATGAGCAGTTCTTC.

The chain carries TRBV4-1 and TRBJ1-3, with a tentative D call TRBD1 (5 bases). The CDR3 contains 15 residues. Trimming stripped 4 bases from V and 3 bases from J, with 13 bases between. Germline assignment: CDR1 MGHRA and CDR2 YSYEKL. CDR3 sequence: CASSLRQGSGNTIYF. The CDR3 nucleotides read TGCGCCAGCAGCCTCCGCCAGGGAAGTGGAAACACCATATATTTT.

The chain is built from TRBV2 and TRBJ1-5; possibly TRBD1 for D (6 bases). The germline gives CDR1 SNHLY, CDR2 FYNNEI. The ends were cut back, 6 bases at V and 5 bases at J, with 17 bases in the middle. The length of the CDR3 is 15 residues. The CDR3 DNA sequence: TGTGCCAGCAGCTCATATACAGGGAAGGATCAGCCCCAGCATTTT. It specifies CASSSYTGKDQPQHF. Supplemented by reference TRBV2 and TRBJ1-5, the full variable domain reads EPEVTQTPSHQVTQMGQEVILRCVPISNHLYFYWYRQILGQKVEFLVSFYNNEISEKSEIFDDQFSVERPDGSNFTLKIRSTKLEDSAMYFCASSSYTGKDQPQHFGDGTRLSIL.

The rearrangement joins TRBV2 to TRBJ1-6, with D unresolved. The CDR3 runs 13 residues. The V end lost 8 bases, the J end lost 0 bases, and 5 bases lay between the germline ends. Germline CDR1 is SNHLY and CDR2 is FYNNEI. The CDR3 region is CASVGSYNSPLHF. DNA of the CDR3: TGTGCCAGCGTCGGCTCCTATAATTCACCCCTCCACTTT.

This chain joins TRBV29-1 and TRBJ1-2; possible D gene TRBD1, 6 bases. The germline V gene encodes CDR1 SQVTM and CDR2 ANQGSEA. The CDR3 consists of 12 residues. Trimming left V 8 bases short and J 6 bases short, with 16 bases between. The chain's CDR3 is CSTRTGKHGYTF. The DNA for the CDR3 is TGCAGCACCCGTACAGGGAAGCATGGCTACACCTTC. Supplemented by reference TRBV29-1 and TRBJ1-2, the full variable domain reads SAVISQKPSRDICQRGTSLTIQCQVDSQVTMMFWYRQQPGQSLTLIATANQGSEATYESGFVIDKFPISRPNLTFSTLTVSNMSPEDSSIYLCSTRTGKHGYTFGSGTRLTVV.

The CDR3 is CASSFSGGLLYEQYF. CDR3 in DNA: TGTGCCAGCAGCTTTAGCGGGGGACTTCTCTACGAGCAGTACTTC. The V gene is TRBV7-9, the J gene TRBJ2-5; TRBD2 aligns across 9 bases. The end of the DNA aligns better with TRBJ2-7, so the J call may be wrong. This CDR3 region has 15 residues. Germline V gives CDR1 SEHNR, CDR2 FQNEAQ (reference sequence).

CDR3 nucleotide sequence: TGTGCCATCAGTGAGTCGAAGGGTGAGGCGGGCCTTAGCACAGATACGCAGTATTTT. Its protein product is CAISESKGEAGLSTDTQYF. This rearrangement joins TRBV10-3 to TRBJ2-3, with D possibly being TRBD2 (5 bases). V lost 0 bases and J 0 bases, leaving 19 bases between the germline ends. From germline, CDR1 is ENHRY and CDR2 SYGVKD. This CDR3 contains 19 residues.